This entry lists 31 T cell receptor beta chains sequenced from one sample in a study of T-cell memory formation after mild COVID-19. TCRdb used MiXCR to reprocess the 5' RACE reads, holding one entry per CDR3 protein. This sample yields around 180,000 distinct CDR3 sequences, of which 16% are seen a single time; roughly 2.1% belongs to the top ten. Sequencing used PBMCs or a T cell subset sorted from them (not recorded which). All receptors come from an adult woman who had mild COVID-19 (a few samples of this study predate the infection). Cell type and time point are not known.

The chain carries TRBV6-1 and TRBJ1-5, with D possibly matching TRBD1 (5 bases). V lost 1 base to trimming and J lost 2 bases, with 12 bases between them. CDR3 length equals 16 residues. Germline-derived CDR1 and CDR2 are MNHNS and SASEGT. The CDR3 loop reads CASSEVAGLGNQPQHF. The CDR3, as DNA: TGTGCCAGCAGTGAAGTGGCAGGGCTGGGCAATCAGCCCCAGCATTTT.

The chain combines TRBV6-5 with TRBJ2-3; TRBD1 agrees at 9 bases. This CDR3 has 15 amino acids. V dropped 6 bases and J dropped 0; count of bases not matched to a gene: 4. Germline CDR1 reads MNHEY; CDR2 reads SVGAGI. CDR3 loop: CASRLDRGSTDTQYF. The CDR3 region has the DNA TGTGCCAGCAGACTGGACAGGGGAAGCACAGATACGCAGTATTTT.

The chain joins TRBV12-3 or TRBV12-4 to TRBJ1-1, with a tentative D call TRBD1 (6 bases). V lost 0 bases and J 0 bases, leaving 32 bases between the germline ends. The CDR3 length is 23 residues. The DNA for the CDR3 is TGTGCCAGCAGTTTAGCGCTCGGGCGCCTTCAGGGGACTAAAATCACCCTGAACACTGAAGCTTTCTTT. This sequence encodes CASSLALGRLQGTKITLNTEAFF.

The chain has TRBV7-9 and TRBJ1-1; D call uncertain. Germline CDR1 and CDR2: SEHNR and FQNEAQ (reference sequence). V lost 1 base, J lost 7 bases, and 13 bases lay in between. CDR3 length equals 14 residues. The CDR3: CASSLGGSVDEAFF. Here the CDR3 DNA reads TGTGCCAGCAGCTTAGGGGGATCGGTCGATGAAGCTTTCTTT. Full variable domain (remainder filled in from reference TRBV7-9 and TRBJ1-1): DTGVSQNPRHKITKRGQNVTFRCDPISEHNRLYWYRQTLGQGPEFLTYFQNEAQLEKSRLLSDRFSAERPKGSFSTLEIQRTEQGDSAMYLCASSLGGSVDEAFFGQGTRLTVV.

This clonotype showed up just a few times. CDR3 amino acids: CASSEQAVHNEQFF. The CDR3 DNA follows: TGTGCCAGTAGCGAACAGGCGGTCCACAATGAGCAGTTCTTC. This chain uses TRBV19 with TRBJ2-1; maybe TRBD1 (5 bases). The CDR3 covers 14 residues. Trimming pared 6 bases from V and 5 bases from J, leaving 14 bases between. Germline CDR1 and CDR2: LNHDA and SQIVND (reference sequence).

The chain is built from TRBV12-3 or TRBV12-4 and TRBJ2-7; TRBD2 is a possible D gene (5 bases). V shed 6 bases and J shed 2 bases, with 14 bases lying between them. The CDR3 extends over 14 amino acids. This chain's CDR3 is CASRVSEVAYEQYF. CDR3 bases: TGTGCCAGCAGGGTATCGGAGGTGGCCTACGAGCAGTACTTC.

The V and J genes are TRBV21-1 and TRBJ2-3; the table gives TRBD1 as D, unverified against the DNA. TRBV21-1 is classified as a pseudogene. This CDR3 spans 14 amino acids. The CDR3 DNA sequence: TGTGCCAGCAGCAACGGGCAGGGGTGGAATACGCAGTATTTT. Translation: CASSNGQGWNTQYF.

In its sample, this clonotype was seen a few times. The genes are TRBV7-9 and TRBJ2-1, with D uncertain. The CDR3 runs 11 residues. Germline values: CDR1 SEHNR, CDR2 FQNEAQ (reference sequence). Trimming stripped 7 bases from V and 8 bases from J, with 9 bases between. The CDR3 here is CASTLGDEQFF. CDR3 in DNA: TGTGCCAGCACCCTCGGCGATGAGCAGTTCTTC.

CDR3 bases: TGCAGTGCCCAGACCGGGGTTAATTCACCCCTCCACTTT. As protein: CSAQTGVNSPLHF. The chain joins TRBV20-1 to TRBJ1-6; D is ambiguous. Germline V gene sequence: CDR1 DFQATT, CDR2 SNEGSKA (reference sequence). The CDR3 extends over 13 amino acids. V was pared by 6 bases and J by 6 bases, with 12 bases between.

There are a few counts of this clonotype. This sequence joins TRBV6-5 and TRBJ1-4; TRBD1 agrees at 7 bases. The CDR3 sequence is 14 residues long. Per germline, CDR1 MNHEY and CDR2 SVGAGI. Trimming cost V 2 bases and J 7 bases; bases outside gene matches: 4. The CDR3: CASSYRQGGEKLFF. The CDR3 DNA is TGTGCCAGCAGTTACAGACAGGGAGGTGAAAAACTGTTTTTT.

The chain recombines TRBV11-3 with TRBJ2-2; 9 positions match TRBD1. The CDR3 contains 16 residues. Trimming removed 5 bases from V and 7 bases from J; junction bases left unmatched: 11. Germline CDR1 reads SGHNT; CDR2 reads YENEEA. CDR3 amino acids: CASSHWDRAKDGELFF. In nucleotides, the CDR3 is TGTGCCAGCAGCCACTGGGACAGGGCAAAGGACGGGGAGCTGTTTTTT.

The chain is built from TRBV24-1 and TRBJ2-3; TRBD1 matches at 7 bases. This CDR3 is 15 amino acids long. The germline V gene encodes CDR1 KGHDR and CDR2 SFDVKD. Trimming cost V 2 bases and J 4 bases; bases outside gene matches: 5. The CDR3 loop reads CATSDYGQVADTQYF. The CDR3 nucleotides are TGTGCCACCAGTGATTATGGACAGGTTGCAGATACGCAGTATTTT.

The J gene is TRBJ2-5, the V gene TRBV30; possibly TRBD2 for D (6 bases). From germline, CDR1 is GTSNPN and CDR2 SVGIG (reference sequence). The CDR3 consists of 14 residues. Trimming shortened V by 0 bases and J by 5 bases, and 13 bases separated the two germline ends. CDR3 in DNA: TGTGCCTGGAGTGTCGGAGGGTCAGTGGAGACCCAGTACTTC. This encodes CAWSVGGSVETQYF.

There are a few counts of this clonotype. This chain links TRBV30 with TRBJ1-5; perhaps TRBD1 as D (6 bases). V lost 5 bases and J lost 2, with 13 bases in between. Germline CDR1 GTSNPN, CDR2 SVGIG (reference sequence). The CDR3 is 14 residues long. CDR3 coding DNA: TGTGCCTGGGCCACAGGGAACGGCAATCAGCCCCAGCATTTT. It yields the protein CAWATGNGNQPQHF. The full variable domain, in which reference TRBV30 and TRBJ1-5 provide the parts outside the CDR3, is SQTIHQWPATLVQPVGSPLSLECTVEGTSNPNLYWYRQAAGRGLQLLFYSVGIGQISSEVPQNLSASRPQDRQFILSSKKLLLSDSGFYLCAWATGNGNQPQHFGDGTRLSIL.

The genes are TRBV5-1 and TRBJ2-5, with D possibly called TRBD1 or TRBD2 (6 bases each). The germline gives CDR1 SGHRS, CDR2 YFSETQ. V lost 1 base and J lost 5, with 12 bases in between. The CDR3 spans 14 residues. This CDR3 reads CASSLKGGGETQYF. CDR3 sequence (DNA): TGCGCCAGCAGCTTGAAGGGGGGCGGGGAGACCCAGTACTTC.

The chain employs TRBV4-3 and TRBJ2-7; a weak D match, TRBD1 (5 bases). The germline CDR1 and CDR2 sequences are LGHNA and YSLEER. This CDR3 has 14 amino acids. The V end was cut by 0 bases, the J end by 6 bases, with 12 bases between. CDR3 nucleotides: TGCGCCAGCAGCCAAGATTCCAGGGTCAGCGAGCAGTACTTC. Translating gives CASSQDSRVSEQYF.

This clonotype was counted only a few times. This chain connects TRBV5-1 to TRBJ2-3; D is unclear. Per the germline V gene, CDR1 is SGHRS and CDR2 is YFSETQ. Trimming shortened V by 4 bases and J by 5 bases, and 8 bases separated the two germline ends. The CDR3 covers 12 residues. CDR3 coding DNA: TGCGCCAGCAGCCCGAACTTAGATACGCAGTATTTT. It specifies CASSPNLDTQYF.

This clonotype was observed a handful of times. The CDR3, as DNA: TGCGCCAGCAGCTTGGAGCACGAAGGGGGGAGTACGCAGTATTTT. This translates into CASSLEHEGGSTQYF. The chain links TRBV5-1 to TRBJ2-3; D tentatively reads TRBD1 or TRBD2 (6 bases each). The germline gives CDR1 SGHRS, CDR2 YFSETQ. Trimming cost V 0 bases and J 8 bases, with 16 bases left between them. This CDR3 spans 15 amino acids.

By sample share, this clonotype is medium-sized (0.01 to 0.1%). This chain links TRBV24-1 with TRBJ2-1; 7 bases match TRBD1. Germline V gene sequence: CDR1 KGHDR, CDR2 SFDVKD. CDR3 length equals 16 residues. J lost 5 bases, V lost 5 bases, and 11 bases had no gene match. The CDR3 DNA reads TGTGCCACCAGTGGGATCCGGGACAGATCGGACAATGAGCAGTTCTTC. The encoded protein is CATSGIRDRSDNEQFF.

This clonotype showed up just a few times. The gene calls are TRBV9 and TRBJ2-1; D may correspond to TRBD1 or TRBD2 (5 bases each). V lost 3 bases to trimming and J lost 4 bases, with 17 bases between them. The CDR3 consists of 16 residues. Germline CDR1 is SGDLS and CDR2 is YYNGEE. CDR3 nucleotides: TGTGCCAGCAGCGCCCTCTTTCGAGGGGCTTACAATGAGCAGTTCTTC. Protein: CASSALFRGAYNEQFF.

The chain links TRBV19 to TRBJ2-3; D is uncertain. The CDR3 consists of 14 residues. Deletions cut 5 bases from V and 0 bases from J, with 9 bases between. Germline V lookup: CDR1 LNHDA, CDR2 SQIVND (reference sequence). The DNA of the CDR3 is TGTGCCAGTAGTTCGACTTTTAGCACAGATACGCAGTATTTT. As protein: CASSSTFSTDTQYF.

About this clonotype itself: A read error may produce the germline difference seen at one junction end. The gene calls are TRBV5-8 and TRBJ2-7; 11 nucleotides align to TRBD1. Germline values: CDR1 SGHTS, CDR2 YDEGEE. The CDR3 extends over 16 amino acids. CDR3 in amino acids: CAISPGTGGKSYEQYF. CDR3 bases: TGTGCCATCAGCCCAGGGACAGGGGGTAAGTCCTACGAGCAGTACTTC.

Comments on this clonotype: A read error may produce the germline difference seen at one junction end. The rearrangement joins TRBV18 to TRBJ2-1, with D possibly being TRBD2 (6 bases). The CDR3 has 14 amino acids. Germline values: CDR1 KGHSH, CDR2 LQKENI. CDR3 loop: CASSHPTSYNEQFF. Written as DNA, the CDR3 is TGTGCAAGCTCCCATCCGACTAGCTACAATGAGCAGTTCTTC.

The rearrangement joins TRBV12-3 or TRBV12-4 to TRBJ2-2; the D gene is possibly TRBD2 (8 bases). There are 16 residues in the CDR3. Trimming stripped 6 bases from V and 4 bases from J, with 18 bases between. Here the CDR3 DNA reads TGTGCCAGCAGCCCCGGGAGGGGGCGCAGCACCGGGGAGCTGTTTTTT. It specifies CASSPGRGRSTGELFF.

The V gene is TRBV24-1, the J gene TRBJ2-1, with 11 bases lining up with TRBD2. CDR3 size: 16 residues. The germline V gene encodes CDR1 KGHDR and CDR2 SFDVKD. V lost 4 bases to trimming and J lost 8 bases; unmatched junction nucleotides: 9. CDR3 sequence (DNA): TGTGCCACCAGTGACCCTACGACTAGCGGGAAGTATGAGCAGTTCTTC. Its translation is CATSDPTTSGKYEQFF.

This clonotype was seen only a few times. The chain employs TRBV12-5 and TRBJ1-5; 12 nucleotides align to TRBD1. Germline CDR1 reads LGHNT; CDR2 reads FRNRAP. The V and J ends lost 2 bases and 5 bases, in that order; junction bases with no gene match: 7. The CDR3 extends over 17 amino acids. The CDR3 nucleotides read TGTGCTAGTGGTTTGCGTACGGGACAGGGGGCTTATCAGCCCCAGCATTTT. It specifies CASGLRTGQGAYQPQHF.

The V call is TRBV20-1, the J call TRBJ1-4; D is perhaps TRBD1 (6 bases). The CDR3 sequence is 14 residues long. Germline loops: CDR1 DFQATT, CDR2 SNEGSKA (reference sequence). V lost 0 bases to trimming and J lost 7 bases, with 12 bases between them. The CDR3 nucleotides are TGCAGTGCTAGAGATGCAGGGGAGCGTGAAAAACTGTTTTTT. It is translated as CSARDAGEREKLFF.

The genes are TRBV12-3 or TRBV12-4 and TRBJ2-3, with 13 bases that match TRBD2. The CDR3 is 17 amino acids. Germline trimming cut 4 bases from V and 4 bases from J; bases unmatched to any gene: 8. The DNA for the CDR3 is TGTGCCAGCAGTTCCCCAACTAGCGGGGGGGCAGCAGATACGCAGTATTTT. It yields the protein CASSSPTSGGAADTQYF.

There are a few counts of this clonotype. The CDR3 spells CATRGGGPDEQYF. The CDR3 DNA is TGTGCCACCAGGGGAGGGGGGCCCGACGAGCAGTACTTC. The chain recombines TRBV24-1 with TRBJ2-7, with D possibly TRBD2 on 7 matching bases. The V end was cut by 7 bases, the J end by 5 bases, with 14 bases between. CDR3 length equals 13 residues. Germline-derived CDR1 and CDR2 are KGHDR and SFDVKD.

This clonotype was seen repeatedly, ten times or more. CDR3 sequence (DNA): TGTGCCAGCCTCCTGACCTCGACGGAGACCCAGTACTTC. This encodes CASLLTSTETQYF. The rearrangement uses TRBV7-9 and TRBJ2-5; D is ambiguous. V was pared by 8 bases and J by 5 bases, with 15 bases between. The CDR3 is made up of 13 amino acids. Germline loops: CDR1 SEHNR, CDR2 FQNEAQ (reference sequence).

The chain is built from TRBV13 and TRBJ1-2; D may be TRBD1 (5 bases). The CDR3 covers 14 residues. Germline V gene lookup returns CDR1 PRHDT and CDR2 FYEKMQ (reference sequence). Trimming cost V 5 bases and J 2 bases, with 12 bases left between them. As DNA, the CDR3 is TGTGCCAGCAGCCTAAAAGACAGAAACTATGGCTACACCTTC. Translated, it gives CASSLKDRNYGYTF. The variable domain in full, completed from reference TRBV13 and TRBJ1-2, reads AAGVIQSPRHLIKEKRETATLKCYPIPRHDTVYWYQQGPGQDPQFLISFYEKMQSDKGSIPDRFSAQQFSDYHSELNMSSLELGDSALYFCASSLKDRNYGYTFGSGTRLTVV.